A selection of T cell receptor beta chains follows, all from one sample in a study of shared clonotypes between healthy human individuals. Here immunoSEQ multiplex PCR was the method, and the copy in TCRdb shows in-frame clones only, minus some. Altogether approximately 620,000 clones are present, 95% to 98% being singletons, with the ten largest covering about 0.057%. The specimen was naive CD4+ T cells sorted from blood. The receptors derive from a woman in her twenties or thirties in good health. Each CDR3 is given with its conserved first and last residue. D genes are given only for firm matches.

cdr3_length | v_call | d_call | cdr3_aa
14 | TRBV7-9 | NA | CASSRGYAGQPQHF
14 | TRBV5-1 | TRBD2 | CASSFRLAGSTQYF
15 | TRBV5-6 | TRBD1 | CASRYPGTGEETQYF
14 | TRBV25-1 | TRBD2 | CASSLAGVTDTQYF
13 | TRBV28 | NA | CASSLIPLRGYTF
14 | TRBV4-1 | NA | CASSQDGGRPPLHF
16 | TRBV14 | TRBD2 | CASSTRLAPVRGELFF
11 | TRBV18 | NA | CASSPLGRQYF
16 | TRBV6-5 | TRBD1 | CASSYAGQGTGNTIYF
16 | TRBV5-1 | TRBD2 | CASSLVSGSFPDTQYF
14 | TRBV10-3 | TRBD1 | CAIRPGQGFYEQYF
14 | TRBV19 | TRBD2 | CASNNRAGTYEQYF
17 | TRBV9 | NA | CASSVGKGSSEGNEQFF
19 | TRBV19 | TRBD2 | CASSRRTSGRGAGLNIQYF
15 | TRBV19 | NA | CASMLLGEGNQPQHF
14 | TRBV5-7 | NA | CASSLGQNTGELFF
14 | TRBV2 | NA | CASSEQGPPYEQYF
15 | TRBV27 | NA | CASSPFGTRRYEQYF
14 | TRBV19 | NA | CASSLDRYSYEQYF
14 | TRBV30 | TRBD2 | CAGGGGLGANVLTF
16 | TRBV4-1 | TRBD2 | CASSPTGTSGTYEQYF
12 | TRBV5-1 | NA | CASSFPSGELFF
13 | TRBV6-1 | TRBD1 | CASSEDRRTEAFF
12 | TRBV29-1 | NA | CSVAKDSYEQYF
13 | TRBV6-1 | NA | CASSDRAPNEQFF
14 | TRBV7-9 | NA | CASSLADQGYGYTF
17 | TRBV5-1 | NA | CASSLAAQGGPLYEQYF
11 | TRBV29-1 | NA | CSVERGETQYF
15 | TRBV5-1 | TRBD2 | CASSITSGPTGELFF
15 | TRBV13 | NA | CASSGEVGNTGELFF
15 | TRBV7-9 | NA | CASSLAPVVNYEQYF
13 | TRBV18 | NA | CASSPFEDPEAFF
14 | TRBV7-9 | NA | CASSQLGSTGELFF
13 | TRBV4-1 | TRBD2 | CASSSSGSYEQYF
15 | TRBV18 | TRBD1 | CASSPGTGGNQPQHF
18 | TRBV5-6 | NA | CASSPEGRSGSYNSPLHF
13 | TRBV30 | NA | CAWNRGLQETQYF
14 | TRBV10-3 | TRBD2 | CAISEATSGGEQFF
14 | TRBV5-1 | NA | CASTRAPRRETQYF
13 | TRBV6-6 | TRBD1 | CASSGQGPYEQYF
14 | TRBV5-1 | TRBD2 | CASSYGTSRNEQYF
12 | TRBV28 | NA | CASNGHGQPQHF
15 | TRBV19 | TRBD1 | CASSPGTGVALGQFF
14 | TRBV7-2 | NA | CASSLGQDSYEQYF
13 | TRBV30 | NA | CAGLTRGGETQYF
15 | TRBV6-5 | NA | CASSYGRTRAYEQYF
15 | TRBV28 | NA | CASRYNGINNQPQHF
17 | TRBV11-2 | TRBD2 | CASSNPGETSGSYEQFF
15 | TRBV28 | NA | CASAENREWGYGYTF
13 | TRBV5-1 | NA | CASSFTGYTEAFF
15 | TRBV5-1 | NA | CASSPSVPMNTEAFF
14 | TRBV28 | NA | CASSLSMGAQPQHF
14 | TRBV5-1 | NA | CASSFQGSGGELFF
12 | TRBV10-3 | NA | CAISGEGQPQHF
14 | TRBV28 | TRBD2 | CASSLWLAGNEQFF